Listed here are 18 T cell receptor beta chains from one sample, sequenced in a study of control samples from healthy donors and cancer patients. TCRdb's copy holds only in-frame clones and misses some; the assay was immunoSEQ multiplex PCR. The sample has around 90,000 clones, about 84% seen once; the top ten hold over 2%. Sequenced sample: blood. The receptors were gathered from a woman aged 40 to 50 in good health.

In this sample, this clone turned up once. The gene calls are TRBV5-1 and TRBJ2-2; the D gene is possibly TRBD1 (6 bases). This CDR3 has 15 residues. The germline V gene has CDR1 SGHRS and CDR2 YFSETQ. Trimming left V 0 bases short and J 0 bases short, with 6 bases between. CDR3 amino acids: CASSLGTANTGELFF. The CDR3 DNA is TGCGCCAGCAGCTTGGGGACAGCGAACACCGGGGAGCTGTTTTTT.

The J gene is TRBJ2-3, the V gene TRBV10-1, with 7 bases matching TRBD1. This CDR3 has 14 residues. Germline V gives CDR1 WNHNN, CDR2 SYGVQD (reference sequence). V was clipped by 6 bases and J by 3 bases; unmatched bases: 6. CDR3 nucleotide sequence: TGCGCCAGCAGCTTACAGGGGCGGACAGATACGCAGTATTTT. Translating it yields CASSLQGRTDTQYF.

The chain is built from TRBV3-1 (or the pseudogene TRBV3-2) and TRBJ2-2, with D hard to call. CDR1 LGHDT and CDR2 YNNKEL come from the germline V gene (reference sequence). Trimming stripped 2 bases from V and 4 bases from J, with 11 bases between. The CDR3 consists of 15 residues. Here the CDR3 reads CASSQLLTTTGELFF. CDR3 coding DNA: TGTGCCAGCAGCCAACTACTAACCACCACCGGGGAGCTGTTTTTT.

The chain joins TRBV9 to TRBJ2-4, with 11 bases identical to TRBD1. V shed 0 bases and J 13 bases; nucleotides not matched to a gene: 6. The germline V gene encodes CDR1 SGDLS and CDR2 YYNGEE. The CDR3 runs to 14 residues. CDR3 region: CASSVVGQGAIQYF. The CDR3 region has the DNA TGTGCCAGCAGCGTAGTAGGACAGGGGGCAATCCAGTACTTC.

The CDR3 DNA is TGTGCCTGGAGTGTACAGGAGGGGGGCGATTACGAGCAGTACTTC. Amino acid sequence: CAWSVQEGGDYEQYF. This chain connects TRBV30 to TRBJ2-7; possibly TRBD1 or TRBD2 for D (6 bases each). This CDR3 comprises 15 residues. CDR1 is GTSNPN, CDR2 SVGIG, per germline (reference sequence). Trimming removed 0 bases from V and 4 bases from J, with 16 bases in between.

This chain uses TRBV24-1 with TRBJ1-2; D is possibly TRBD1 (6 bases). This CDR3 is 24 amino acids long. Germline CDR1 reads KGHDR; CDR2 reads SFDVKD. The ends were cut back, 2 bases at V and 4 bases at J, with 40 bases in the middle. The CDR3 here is CATSDSYIPRKKTGLAALSYGYTF. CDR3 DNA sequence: TGTGCCACCAGTGATTCTTACATTCCAAGAAAGAAGACAGGACTCGCCGCGCTTTCCTATGGCTACACCTTC.

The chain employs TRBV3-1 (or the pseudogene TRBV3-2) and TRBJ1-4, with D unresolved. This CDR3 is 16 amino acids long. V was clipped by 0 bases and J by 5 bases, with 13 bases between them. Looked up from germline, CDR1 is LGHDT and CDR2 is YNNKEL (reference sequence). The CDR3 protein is CASSQDSDPSNEKLFF. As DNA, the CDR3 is TGTGCCAGCAGCCAAGATTCGGACCCGAGCAATGAAAAACTGTTTTTT.

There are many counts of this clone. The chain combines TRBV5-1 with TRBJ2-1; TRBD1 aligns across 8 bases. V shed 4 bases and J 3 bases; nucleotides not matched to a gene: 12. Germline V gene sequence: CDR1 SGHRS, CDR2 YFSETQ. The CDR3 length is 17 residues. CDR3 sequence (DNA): TGCGCCAGCAGCCCCGACGGGATCGGGACAGGCTACAATGAGCAGTTCTTC. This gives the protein CASSPDGIGTGYNEQFF.

This CDR3 is CASSQYNRDLYGYTF. The DNA of the CDR3 is TGCGCCAGCAGCCAATATAACAGGGATCTTTATGGCTACACCTTC. V usage is TRBV4-1 and J usage is TRBJ1-2; tentative D call: TRBD1 (6 bases). The CDR3 is made up of 15 amino acids. Trimming shortened V by 2 bases and J by 5 bases, and 15 bases separated the two germline ends. CDR1 is MGHRA, CDR2 YSYEKL, per germline.

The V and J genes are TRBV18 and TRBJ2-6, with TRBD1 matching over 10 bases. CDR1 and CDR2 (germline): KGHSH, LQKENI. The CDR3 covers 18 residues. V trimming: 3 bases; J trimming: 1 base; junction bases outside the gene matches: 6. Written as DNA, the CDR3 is TGTGCCAGCTCACCGCGGGGACAGGGGTTTTCTGGGGCCAACGTCCTGACTTTC. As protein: CASSPRGQGFSGANVLTF.

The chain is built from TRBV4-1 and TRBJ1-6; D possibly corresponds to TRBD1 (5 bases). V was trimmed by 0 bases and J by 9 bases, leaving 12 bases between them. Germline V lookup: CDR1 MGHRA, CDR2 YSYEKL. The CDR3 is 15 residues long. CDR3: CASSQEETVGSPLHF. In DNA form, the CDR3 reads TGCGCCAGCAGCCAAGAAGAGACAGTGGGTTCACCCCTCCACTTT.

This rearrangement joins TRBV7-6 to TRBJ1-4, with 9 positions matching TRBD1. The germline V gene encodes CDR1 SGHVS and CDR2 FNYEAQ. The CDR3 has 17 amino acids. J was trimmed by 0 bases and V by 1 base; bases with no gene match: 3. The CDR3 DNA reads TGTGCCAGCAGCTTAGGGGGGGACAGGGCAACTAATGAAAAACTGTTTTTT. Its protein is CASSLGGDRATNEKLFF.

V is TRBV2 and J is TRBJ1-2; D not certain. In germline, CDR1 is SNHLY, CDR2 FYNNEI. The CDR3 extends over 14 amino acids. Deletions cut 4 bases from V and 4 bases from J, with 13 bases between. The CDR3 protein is CASSGMSVSYGYTF. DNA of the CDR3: TGTGCCAGCAGTGGAATGTCGGTGAGCTATGGCTACACCTTC.

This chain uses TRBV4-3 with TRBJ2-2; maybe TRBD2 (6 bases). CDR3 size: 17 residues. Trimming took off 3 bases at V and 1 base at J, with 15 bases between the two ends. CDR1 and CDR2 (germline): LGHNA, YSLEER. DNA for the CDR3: TGCGCCAGCAGCCAGGACCCCGGGGGACGGAACACCGGGGAGCTGTTTTTT. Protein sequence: CASSQDPGGRNTGELFF.

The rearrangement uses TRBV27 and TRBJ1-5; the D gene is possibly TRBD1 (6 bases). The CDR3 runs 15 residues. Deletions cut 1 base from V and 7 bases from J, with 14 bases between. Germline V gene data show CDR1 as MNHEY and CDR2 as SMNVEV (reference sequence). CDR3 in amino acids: CASSLFAGEVQPQHF. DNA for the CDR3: TGTGCCAGCAGTTTATTTGCAGGGGAGGTGCAGCCCCAGCATTTT.

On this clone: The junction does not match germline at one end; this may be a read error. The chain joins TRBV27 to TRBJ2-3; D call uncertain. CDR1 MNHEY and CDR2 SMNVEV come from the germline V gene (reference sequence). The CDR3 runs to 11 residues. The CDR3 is CASSFLDTQYF. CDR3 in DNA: TGTGCTAGCAGTTTTTTGGATACGCAGTATTTT.

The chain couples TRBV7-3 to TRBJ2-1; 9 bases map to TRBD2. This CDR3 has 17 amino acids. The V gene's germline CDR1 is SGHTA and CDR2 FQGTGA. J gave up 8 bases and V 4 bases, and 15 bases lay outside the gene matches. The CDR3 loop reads CASSSLGRAGGIDEQFF. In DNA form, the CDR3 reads TGTGCCAGCAGCTCGCTAGGGCGAGCGGGGGGTATAGATGAGCAGTTCTTC.

The CDR3 region has the DNA TGTGCCAGTACGCAATGGACAGGGGCCGCTGAAGCTTTCTTT. Translating gives CASTQWTGAAEAFF. The chain carries TRBV19 and TRBJ1-1; TRBD1 aligns across 9 bases. Trimming cost V 7 bases and J 6 bases; bases outside gene matches: 9. The CDR3 runs 14 residues. Germline loops: CDR1 LNHDA, CDR2 SQIVND (reference sequence).